This is a list of T cell receptor beta chains from one sample in a study of blood T cell repertoires in COVID-19. This table comes from immunoSEQ multiplex PCR, and its TCRdb copy is limited to in-frame clones, with some not included. In the table there are roughly 160,000 clones, under 95% of which are singletons. The sequencing sample was made of peripheral blood. The receptors here all came from a young man with COVID-19, enrolled during active disease. CDR3s include the opening cysteine and the closing phenylalanine or tryptophan. D genes are given only for firm matches. Rows give clone size only sometimes, using once, few, many, or a class for an expanded clone.

clone size,V gene,D gene,J gene,CDR3 DNA,CDR3 protein
.,TRBV7-8,TRBD2,TRBJ2-7,TGTGCCAGCAGCCGGACTAGCAGGTTTCGCTACGAGCAGTACTTC,CASSRTSRFRYEQYF
.,TRBV6-4,.,TRBJ2-4,TGTGCCAGCAGTGAGGGCAGGGGAAACATTCAGTACTTC,CASSEGRGNIQYF
.,TRBV4-2,.,TRBJ1-5,TGTGCCAGCAGCCAAGATCGCCGAGGAGGAAATCAGCCCCAGCATTTT,CASSQDRRGGNQPQHF
.,TRBV7-3,.,TRBJ2-1,TGTGCCAGCAGCTTAACGCGACTAAGTGAGCAGTTCTTC,CASSLTRLSEQFF
.,TRBV2,.,TRBJ2-1,TGTGCCAGCAGTGAAGGGGGGGACTCCTACAATGAGCAGTTCTTC,CASSEGGDSYNEQFF
.,TRBV7-9,.,TRBJ2-7,TGTGCCAGCAGCTTGACTAGCTACGAGCAGTACTTC,CASSLTSYEQYF
.,TRBV5-6,.,TRBJ1-3,TGTGCCAGCAGCAGCGAGGAGGTGATTGGAAACACCATATATTTT,CASSSEEVIGNTIYF
.,TRBV4-1,TRBD1,TRBJ2-1,TGCGCCAGCAGCCACCAGGGACAGGGGGCAGGCTCCTACAATGAGCAGTTCTTC,CASSHQGQGAGSYNEQFF
.,TRBV28,.,TRBJ1-1,TGTGCCAGCAGTTTAGGGGCAGGGGTTTGGGACACTGAAGCTTTCTTT,CASSLGAGVWDTEAFF
.,TRBV6-4,TRBD1,TRBJ2-2,TGTGCCAGCAGTTTAACGGGACAGGCGATGAACACCGGGGAGCTGTTTTTT,CASSLTGQAMNTGELFF
.,TRBV3-1/TRBV3-2,.,TRBJ2-1,TGTGCCAGCAGCCAAGATTGGCCAGGGACCTACAATGAGCAGTTCTTC,CASSQDWPGTYNEQFF
.,TRBV5-6,.,TRBJ2-5,TGTGCCAGCAGCTTGGGTCAGGGGCTACAAGAGACCCAGTACTTC,CASSLGQGLQETQYF
once,TRBV4-1,.,TRBJ1-1,TGCGCCAGCAGCCAAGCGGGGGTAGATCACTTT,CASSQAGVDHF
once,TRBV9,TRBD2,TRBJ2-3,TGTGCCAGCAGCGGCGGACTAGCGGGATCGGAAGATACGCAGTATTTT,CASSGGLAGSEDTQYF
.,TRBV28,.,TRBJ1-4,TGTGCCAGCAGTGGGCGGGGAGGAAAACTGCTTTTT,CASSGRGGKLLF
.,TRBV6-5,TRBD1,TRBJ2-7,TGTGCCAGCAAGCTGGGACAGGGTGGCTACGAGCAGTACTTC,CASKLGQGGYEQYF
.,TRBV27,.,TRBJ2-3,TGTGCCACTCCATTGGGGGCCAGTAAGCGGGATACGCAGTATTTT,CATPLGASKRDTQYF
.,TRBV4-1,TRBD1,TRBJ1-2,TGCGCCAGCAGCCAAGTGTCGGGGCCGGGACAGGCTTATGGCTACACCTTC,CASSQVSGPGQAYGYTF
.,TRBV4-1,.,TRBJ2-1,TGCGCCAGCAGCCGTAGGGTTGACAGTTACAATGAGCAGTTCTTC,CASSRRVDSYNEQFF
.,TRBV29-1,TRBD1,TRBJ2-7,TGCAGCGTTGAACCTACAGGGGGGTACGAGCAGTACTTC,CSVEPTGGYEQYF
.,TRBV7-2,TRBD1,TRBJ1-2,TGTGCCAGCAGCTTGACAGGGGGAAACTATGGCTACACCTTC,CASSLTGGNYGYTF
once,TRBV9,TRBD1,TRBJ1-5,TGTGCCAGCAGCGTGGGACAGGGGTATCAGCCCCAGCATTTT,CASSVGQGYQPQHF
.,TRBV27,.,TRBJ1-1,TGTGCCAGCAGTTTATCGGTGACAGCCACTGAAGCTTTCTTT,CASSLSVTATEAFF
.,TRBV28,TRBD1,TRBJ2-6,TGTGCCACCTACAGGGGGACTGGGGCCAACGTCCTGACTTTC,CATYRGTGANVLTF
.,TRBV11-3,TRBD1,TRBJ2-1,TGTGCCAGCAGCAAAGGGACAGGGGGATACAATGAGCAGTTCTTC,CASSKGTGGYNEQFF
once,TRBV13,.,TRBJ2-7,TGTGCCAGCAGCTCCGAGGTAGGAGCCGGATCTCCCTACGAGCAGTACTTC,CASSSEVGAGSPYEQYF
.,TRBV6-5,TRBD1,TRBJ1-2,TGTGCCAGCAGTTACTCGAGATCAGGGGGCACCTATGGCTACACCTTC,CASSYSRSGGTYGYTF
.,TRBV23-1,.,TRBJ1-6,TGCGCCAGCAGTCAACAGATCTCCTATAATTCACCCCTCCACTTT,CASSQQISYNSPLHF
.,TRBV21-1,.,TRBJ1-2,TGTGCCAGCAGCAAAGCGGATCATCAGGGACTCTATGGCTACACCTTC,CASSKADHQGLYGYTF
.,TRBV2,TRBD2,TRBJ2-3,TGTGCCAGCAGTACCGATGGACTAGCGGGACCATTTACTAGCACAGATACGCAGTATTTT,CASSTDGLAGPFTSTDTQYF
few,TRBV7-9,.,TRBJ2-7,TGTGCCAGCAGCTCGACTAGCTACGAGCAGTACTTC,CASSSTSYEQYF
.,TRBV6-5,TRBD1,TRBJ2-7,TGTGCCAGCAGGCGAACCGGGACAGGCTCCTACGAGCAGTACTTC,CASRRTGTGSYEQYF